The rows below give T cell receptor beta chains drawn from one sample of a study of cytomegalovirus exposure and HLA in healthy donors. TCRdb keeps only in-frame clones here, not all; method: immunoSEQ multiplex PCR. The profile covers about 330,000 clones, with approximately 90% appearing a single time and approximately 1% taken by the ten largest. Sequenced sample: PBMCs. The receptors were sampled from a woman in her thirties in good health and CMV-seropositive. Both conserved end residues are trimmed from each CDR3.

j_call | v_call | cdr3_aa
TRBJ2-5 | TRBV28 | ASSSTSRETQY
TRBJ1-5 | TRBV5-6 | ASSLLSSNQPQH
TRBJ2-7 | TRBV15 | ATSRLGTGYGQY
TRBJ2-2 | TRBV19 | ASSPGTFLTGELF
TRBJ2-3 | TRBV19 | ASNPGGWSTDTQY
TRBJ2-7 | TRBV7-3 | ASSLGTGSNYEQY
TRBJ1-2 | TRBV6-5 | ASSLSALIGYT
TRBJ2-3 | TRBV18 | ASSPSYRSTDTQY
TRBJ2-2 | TRBV27 | ASSLVGHQTGELF
TRBJ2-7 | TRBV6-1 | ASSDLGEHSYEQY
TRBJ1-6 | TRBV4-3 | ASSQGQGRSPLH
TRBJ2-1 | TRBV30 | AWSSDRTSSYNEQF
TRBJ2-7 | TRBV6-5 | ASSIGTARSYEQY
TRBJ2-7 | TRBV25-1 | ASSERRGDEQY
TRBJ2-3 | TRBV29-1 | SVKEGYTSTDTQY
TRBJ1-5 | TRBV19 | ASSVGNEDQPQH
TRBJ2-1 | TRBV18 | ASSRWGQGSYNEQF
TRBJ2-2 | TRBV5-1 | ASSLGFRTGELF
TRBJ2-3 | TRBV29-1 | SAPSGERTDTQY
TRBJ2-6 | TRBV14 | ASSRWTGGLSGANVLT
TRBJ1-5 | TRBV7-6 | ASSPGGGQPQH
TRBJ1-5 | TRBV7-2 | ASSLSVTGQGYQPQH
TRBJ2-2 | TRBV19 | ASISPGLATGELF
TRBJ2-5 | TRBV28 | ASSPLSGVRETQY
TRBJ2-1 | TRBV5-1 | ASSFSVSSYNEQF
TRBJ1-2 | TRBV11-2 | ASSLVAGPYYGYT
TRBJ2-1 | TRBV7-6 | ASSLDAAGEQF
TRBJ1-4 | TRBV9 | ASSVASMEPLSEKLF
TRBJ2-5 | TRBV19 | ASSTKTGPETQY
TRBJ2-5 | TRBV28 | ASSFWTGEEETQY
TRBJ1-1 | TRBV28 | ASTAAQKAF